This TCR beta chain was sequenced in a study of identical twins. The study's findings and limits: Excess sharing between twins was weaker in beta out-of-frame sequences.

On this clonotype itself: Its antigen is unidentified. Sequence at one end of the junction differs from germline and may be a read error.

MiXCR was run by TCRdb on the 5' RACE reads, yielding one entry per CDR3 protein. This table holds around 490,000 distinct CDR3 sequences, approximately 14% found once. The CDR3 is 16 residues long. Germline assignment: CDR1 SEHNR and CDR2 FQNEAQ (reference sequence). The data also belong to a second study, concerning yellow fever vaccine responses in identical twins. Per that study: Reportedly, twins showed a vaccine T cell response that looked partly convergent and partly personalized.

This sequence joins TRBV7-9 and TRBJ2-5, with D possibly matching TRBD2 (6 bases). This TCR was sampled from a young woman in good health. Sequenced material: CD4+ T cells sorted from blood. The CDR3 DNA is TGTTCCAGCACCAAATCCCGACTAGATCAGCAAGAGACCCAGTACTTC. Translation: CSSTKSRLDQQETQYF.